A single sample gave rise to the 2 T cell receptor beta chains below, sequenced in a study of PD-1 blockade in classical Hodgkin lymphoma. As to time point: cycle 4 day 1 (C4D1), after more than five weeks of nivolumab. Each patient experienced a relapse that followed autologous stem cell transplantation, and brentuximab vedotin exposure varied. Magnetic negative selection was used to purify CD8+ T cells from thawed PBMCs. The assay was immunoSEQ multiplex PCR, and TCRdb's table has in-frame clones only and misses some. The repertoire has almost 5,000 clones, around 65% of them found once; the top ten carry about 27%. The source material was CD8+ T cells from blood, sampled before the fourth cycle of nivolumab. These TCRs come from a human donor with classical Hodgkin lymphoma.

The V and J genes are TRBV4-2 and TRBJ2-2, with a weak D call TRBD1 (5 bases). Germline V gene lookup returns CDR1 LGHNA and CDR2 YNFKEQ. There are 17 residues in the CDR3. Trimming pared 0 bases from V and 7 bases from J, leaving 18 bases between. Written as DNA, the CDR3 is TGTGCCAGCAGCCAAGATTCCTCGTCAGGGATCATCGGGGAGCTGTTTTTT. This translates into CASSQDSSSGIIGELFF.

This clone is classed as large. The J gene is TRBJ2-1, the V gene TRBV27; no firm D call. The germline V gene has CDR1 MNHEY and CDR2 SMNVEV (reference sequence). The CDR3 has 15 residues. V was trimmed by 0 bases and J by 5 bases, leaving 11 bases between them. CDR3 in DNA: TGTGCCAGCAGTTTATCGGCCGTAACCAACAATGAGCAGTTCTTC. This gives the protein CASSLSAVTNNEQFF.